This paragraph covers one T cell receptor (beta chain) sequence. The data derive from a study of blood T cell repertoires in COVID-19. For the study at large: Researchers got acute and convalescent COVID-19 samples from the United States, Italy and Spain. T cells, B-cell-depleted T cells, or PBMCs provided the cDNA or gDNA that served as material.

Using immunoSEQ multiplex PCR, the repertoire was profiled, and TCRdb retains in-frame clones only, with some absent. The table records 300,000 or so clones, more than 85% of them present only once. The CDR3 covers 15 residues. Germline V lookup: CDR1 MGHRA, CDR2 YSYEKL. V shed 0 bases and J shed 3 bases, with 9 bases lying between them. Recruited during active infection, patients (from Seattle) were subsequently followed longitudinally. The sequence was collected from a woman under 40 with COVID-19, enrolled during active disease. The genes are TRBV4-1 and TRBJ2-1; D call uncertain. The specimen was peripheral blood. CDR3 nucleotides: TGCGCCAGCAGCCAAGAGGAGCGCCTCTACAATGAGCAGTTCTTC. Translation gives CASSQEERLYNEQFF.